The sequence of this TCR beta chain was determined in a study of T cell responses to AZD1222 COVID-19 vaccine. Study-wide findings and caveats: The study sampled repertoires only after the peak T cell response.

This clone was found once. Its matching antigen is unknown. Compared with germline, one end of the junction differs, possibly owing to a read error. The data were produced by immunoSEQ multiplex PCR, yet TCRdb's version contains in-frame clones alone and is incomplete. The profile shows under 200,000 clones, approximately 90% of them singletons. The CDR3 sequence is 12 residues long. Germline assignment: CDR1 GTSNPN and CDR2 SVGIG (reference sequence). The sequences come from peripheral blood, collected 28 days after the second AZD1222 dose. The TCR sequence derives from an adult who received the AZD1222 COVID-19 vaccine. The V call is TRBV30, the J call TRBJ1-2, with D possibly matching TRBD1 (5 bases). The CDR3 loop is CARRGANYGYTF. The CDR3 nucleotides read TGTGCCCGGAGGGGCGCTAACTATGGCTACACCTTC.